A single sample is the source of the 13 T cell receptor beta chains below, sequenced in a study of T cell responses to AZD1222 COVID-19 vaccine. The assay was immunoSEQ multiplex PCR, and TCRdb's table has in-frame clones only and misses some. The sample yields 65,000 to 85,000 clones, 70% to 90% seen once. This material consisted of peripheral blood, taken 28 days after the second AZD1222 dose. The receptor set was obtained from an adult who received the AZD1222 COVID-19 vaccine.

This rearrangement joins TRBV27 to TRBJ2-2; no definite D call. V shed 7 bases and J shed 0 bases, with 15 bases lying between them. Germline values: CDR1 MNHEY, CDR2 SMNVEV (reference sequence). This CDR3 is 16 amino acids long. The CDR3: CASTTSRTANTGELFF. The CDR3, as DNA: TGTGCCAGCACGACCAGCAGGACCGCGAACACCGGGGAGCTGTTTTTT.

The chain joins TRBV5-4 to TRBJ2-1; no clear D gene. The V end was cut by 4 bases, the J end by 10 bases, with 18 bases between. CDR1 SGHNT and CDR2 YYREEE come from the germline V gene (reference sequence). The CDR3 is made up of 14 amino acids. The CDR3 here is CASSKAVELGEQFF. DNA of the CDR3: TGTGCCAGCAGCAAGGCGGTGGAGCTGGGGGAGCAGTTCTTC.

The V call is TRBV27, the J call TRBJ1-5; 9 bases line up with TRBD1. This CDR3 is 14 amino acids long. Trimming at V came to 5 bases and at J to 6 bases, leaving 5 bases not matched to a gene. Looked up from germline, CDR1 is MNHEY and CDR2 is SMNVEV (reference sequence). Here the CDR3 DNA reads TGTGCCAGCAGTAAACAGGGGGCTGGTCAGCCCCAGCATTTT. It is translated as CASSKQGAGQPQHF.

V usage is TRBV2 and J usage is TRBJ2-7; possible D gene TRBD1, 6 bases. Germline assignment: CDR1 SNHLY and CDR2 FYNNEI. The V gene lost 6 bases and the J gene lost 5 bases, with 14 bases spanning the gap. The CDR3 covers 13 residues. For the CDR3, the DNA is TGTGCCAGCAGCTATAGAACAGGGAACGAGCAGTACTTC. It encodes CASSYRTGNEQYF.

This rearrangement joins TRBV9 to TRBJ1-6; D perhaps matches TRBD1 (5 bases). Trimming took off 8 bases at V and 5 bases at J, with 20 bases between the two ends. Germline CDR1 reads SGDLS; CDR2 reads YYNGEE. This CDR3 region has 16 residues. The CDR3 DNA follows: TGTGCCAGTTCCCGGGACGTAGGAGGGGATAATTCACCCCTCCACTTT. Protein: CASSRDVGGDNSPLHF.

The chain recombines TRBV19 with TRBJ1-5, with a weak D call TRBD1 (5 bases). The V gene's germline CDR1 is LNHDA and CDR2 SQIVND (reference sequence). Trimming pared 5 bases from V and 6 bases from J, leaving 11 bases between. CDR3 length: 13 amino acids. The CDR3 nucleotides read TGTGCCAGTAGTTCAGGGCATGGTCAGCCCCAGCATTTT. Protein sequence: CASSSGHGQPQHF. The full variable domain, with the rest looked up from reference TRBV19 and TRBJ1-5, is DGGITQSPKYLFRKEGQNVTLSCEQNLNHDAMYWYRQDPGQGLRLIYYSQIVNDFQKGDIAEGYSVSREKKESFPLTVTSAQKNPTAFYLCASSSGHGQPQHFGDGTRLSIL.

The V and J genes are TRBV18 and TRBJ2-2; D is perhaps TRBD1 (6 bases). Trimming cost V 3 bases and J 4 bases, with 15 bases left between them. The germline CDR1 and CDR2 sequences are KGHSH and LQKENI. The CDR3 is 16 residues long. The CDR3 reads CASSPPRGKSTGELFF. CDR3 bases: TGTGCCAGCTCACCGCCCAGGGGAAAGAGCACCGGGGAGCTGTTTTTT.

J is TRBJ2-5 and V is TRBV2, with D possibly matching TRBD1 (5 bases). The CDR3 has 16 amino acids. The V and J ends lost 6 bases and 4 bases respectively, with 21 bases between them. Germline assignment: CDR1 SNHLY and CDR2 FYNNEI. The CDR3 DNA is TGTGCCAGCAGCGCTAATGGTGGGGCATGGGGAGAGACCCAGTACTTC. Translated: CASSANGGAWGETQYF.

The chain links TRBV27 to TRBJ1-4, with 7 bases matching TRBD1. The V gene end was trimmed by 6 bases and the J gene end by 8 bases; junction bases not matched to a gene: 15. The CDR3 has 16 residues. Germline CDR1 is MNHEY and CDR2 is SMNVEV (reference sequence). The CDR3, as DNA: TGTGCCAGCAGCCTTTATACCCCGCAGGGGGACGAAAAACTGTTTTTT. It specifies CASSLYTPQGDEKLFF.

CDR3: CAIRGTGNVELFF. CDR3 sequence (DNA): TGTGCCATCAGAGGGACCGGTAACGTGGAACTGTTTTTT. The J gene is TRBJ1-4, the V gene TRBV10-3, with a tentative D call TRBD1 (5 bases). CDR1 is ENHRY and CDR2 is SYGVKD in the germline V gene. The CDR3 is 13 residues long. V was trimmed by 6 bases and J by 12 bases, leaving 17 bases between them.

As to this clone: Other nucleotide sequences from this sample produce the same CDR3. The CDR3 nucleotides read TGTGCCAGCAGCTTAGCCGGGGGGTACGAGCAGTACTTC. It is translated as CASSLAGGYEQYF. The gene calls are TRBV7-9 and TRBJ2-7, with 7 bases lining up with TRBD2. CDR3 length: 13 amino acids. With 0 bases clipped from V and 4 bases from J, the junction kept 0 bases outside the gene matches. CDR1 and CDR2 from the germline V gene are SEHNR and FQNEAQ (reference sequence).

J is TRBJ1-1 and V is TRBV6-5; possible D gene TRBD1, 6 bases. Germline assignment: CDR1 MNHEY and CDR2 SVGAGI. This CDR3 comprises 14 residues. Trimming pared 0 bases from V and 2 bases from J, leaving 7 bases between. The CDR3 nucleotides read TGTGCCAGCAGTTACTCACAGGGAAACACTGAAGCTTTCTTT. Its translation: CASSYSQGNTEAFF.

This chain joins TRBV7-9 and TRBJ2-7; 7 bases are shared with TRBD1. The CDR3 consists of 15 residues. V was clipped by 5 bases and J by 0 bases; unmatched bases: 7. The V gene's germline CDR1 is SEHNR and CDR2 FQNEAQ (reference sequence). In DNA, the CDR3 is TGTGCCAGCAGCCTGGGACAGATGAGCTCCTACGAGCAGTACTTC. Translated: CASSLGQMSSYEQYF.